This record looks at one T cell receptor (beta chain) sequence and its context. This entry is derived from a study of blood T cell repertoires in COVID-19. Study-level background: Samples taken during acute and convalescent COVID-19 were collected in the United States, Italy and Spain. The analysed material was cDNA or gDNA that came from T cells, B-cell-depleted T cells, or PBMCs.

Authors' data handling: Researchers report that nucleated cell counts were estimated from reference gene primer amplification. Measured with immunoSEQ multiplex PCR; TCRdb has only the in-frame clones, and not every one. D and trimming were read from the DNA, whereas the V and J calls and clone size are those reported in that table. The sample has some 250,000 clones, 86% seen once. CDR3 size: 11 residues. The germline V gene has CDR1 MNHEY and CDR2 SMNVEV (reference sequence). The V and J ends lost 3 bases and 4 bases respectively, with 2 bases between them. The V call is TRBV27, the J call TRBJ2-3; D gene ambiguous. This clonotype originated in a man aged 25 to 40 who had recovered from COVID-19. The sequenced material came from peripheral blood. This CDR3 is CASSFSDTQYF. The CDR3 nucleotides are TGTGCCAGCAGTTTCTCAGATACGCAGTATTTT.